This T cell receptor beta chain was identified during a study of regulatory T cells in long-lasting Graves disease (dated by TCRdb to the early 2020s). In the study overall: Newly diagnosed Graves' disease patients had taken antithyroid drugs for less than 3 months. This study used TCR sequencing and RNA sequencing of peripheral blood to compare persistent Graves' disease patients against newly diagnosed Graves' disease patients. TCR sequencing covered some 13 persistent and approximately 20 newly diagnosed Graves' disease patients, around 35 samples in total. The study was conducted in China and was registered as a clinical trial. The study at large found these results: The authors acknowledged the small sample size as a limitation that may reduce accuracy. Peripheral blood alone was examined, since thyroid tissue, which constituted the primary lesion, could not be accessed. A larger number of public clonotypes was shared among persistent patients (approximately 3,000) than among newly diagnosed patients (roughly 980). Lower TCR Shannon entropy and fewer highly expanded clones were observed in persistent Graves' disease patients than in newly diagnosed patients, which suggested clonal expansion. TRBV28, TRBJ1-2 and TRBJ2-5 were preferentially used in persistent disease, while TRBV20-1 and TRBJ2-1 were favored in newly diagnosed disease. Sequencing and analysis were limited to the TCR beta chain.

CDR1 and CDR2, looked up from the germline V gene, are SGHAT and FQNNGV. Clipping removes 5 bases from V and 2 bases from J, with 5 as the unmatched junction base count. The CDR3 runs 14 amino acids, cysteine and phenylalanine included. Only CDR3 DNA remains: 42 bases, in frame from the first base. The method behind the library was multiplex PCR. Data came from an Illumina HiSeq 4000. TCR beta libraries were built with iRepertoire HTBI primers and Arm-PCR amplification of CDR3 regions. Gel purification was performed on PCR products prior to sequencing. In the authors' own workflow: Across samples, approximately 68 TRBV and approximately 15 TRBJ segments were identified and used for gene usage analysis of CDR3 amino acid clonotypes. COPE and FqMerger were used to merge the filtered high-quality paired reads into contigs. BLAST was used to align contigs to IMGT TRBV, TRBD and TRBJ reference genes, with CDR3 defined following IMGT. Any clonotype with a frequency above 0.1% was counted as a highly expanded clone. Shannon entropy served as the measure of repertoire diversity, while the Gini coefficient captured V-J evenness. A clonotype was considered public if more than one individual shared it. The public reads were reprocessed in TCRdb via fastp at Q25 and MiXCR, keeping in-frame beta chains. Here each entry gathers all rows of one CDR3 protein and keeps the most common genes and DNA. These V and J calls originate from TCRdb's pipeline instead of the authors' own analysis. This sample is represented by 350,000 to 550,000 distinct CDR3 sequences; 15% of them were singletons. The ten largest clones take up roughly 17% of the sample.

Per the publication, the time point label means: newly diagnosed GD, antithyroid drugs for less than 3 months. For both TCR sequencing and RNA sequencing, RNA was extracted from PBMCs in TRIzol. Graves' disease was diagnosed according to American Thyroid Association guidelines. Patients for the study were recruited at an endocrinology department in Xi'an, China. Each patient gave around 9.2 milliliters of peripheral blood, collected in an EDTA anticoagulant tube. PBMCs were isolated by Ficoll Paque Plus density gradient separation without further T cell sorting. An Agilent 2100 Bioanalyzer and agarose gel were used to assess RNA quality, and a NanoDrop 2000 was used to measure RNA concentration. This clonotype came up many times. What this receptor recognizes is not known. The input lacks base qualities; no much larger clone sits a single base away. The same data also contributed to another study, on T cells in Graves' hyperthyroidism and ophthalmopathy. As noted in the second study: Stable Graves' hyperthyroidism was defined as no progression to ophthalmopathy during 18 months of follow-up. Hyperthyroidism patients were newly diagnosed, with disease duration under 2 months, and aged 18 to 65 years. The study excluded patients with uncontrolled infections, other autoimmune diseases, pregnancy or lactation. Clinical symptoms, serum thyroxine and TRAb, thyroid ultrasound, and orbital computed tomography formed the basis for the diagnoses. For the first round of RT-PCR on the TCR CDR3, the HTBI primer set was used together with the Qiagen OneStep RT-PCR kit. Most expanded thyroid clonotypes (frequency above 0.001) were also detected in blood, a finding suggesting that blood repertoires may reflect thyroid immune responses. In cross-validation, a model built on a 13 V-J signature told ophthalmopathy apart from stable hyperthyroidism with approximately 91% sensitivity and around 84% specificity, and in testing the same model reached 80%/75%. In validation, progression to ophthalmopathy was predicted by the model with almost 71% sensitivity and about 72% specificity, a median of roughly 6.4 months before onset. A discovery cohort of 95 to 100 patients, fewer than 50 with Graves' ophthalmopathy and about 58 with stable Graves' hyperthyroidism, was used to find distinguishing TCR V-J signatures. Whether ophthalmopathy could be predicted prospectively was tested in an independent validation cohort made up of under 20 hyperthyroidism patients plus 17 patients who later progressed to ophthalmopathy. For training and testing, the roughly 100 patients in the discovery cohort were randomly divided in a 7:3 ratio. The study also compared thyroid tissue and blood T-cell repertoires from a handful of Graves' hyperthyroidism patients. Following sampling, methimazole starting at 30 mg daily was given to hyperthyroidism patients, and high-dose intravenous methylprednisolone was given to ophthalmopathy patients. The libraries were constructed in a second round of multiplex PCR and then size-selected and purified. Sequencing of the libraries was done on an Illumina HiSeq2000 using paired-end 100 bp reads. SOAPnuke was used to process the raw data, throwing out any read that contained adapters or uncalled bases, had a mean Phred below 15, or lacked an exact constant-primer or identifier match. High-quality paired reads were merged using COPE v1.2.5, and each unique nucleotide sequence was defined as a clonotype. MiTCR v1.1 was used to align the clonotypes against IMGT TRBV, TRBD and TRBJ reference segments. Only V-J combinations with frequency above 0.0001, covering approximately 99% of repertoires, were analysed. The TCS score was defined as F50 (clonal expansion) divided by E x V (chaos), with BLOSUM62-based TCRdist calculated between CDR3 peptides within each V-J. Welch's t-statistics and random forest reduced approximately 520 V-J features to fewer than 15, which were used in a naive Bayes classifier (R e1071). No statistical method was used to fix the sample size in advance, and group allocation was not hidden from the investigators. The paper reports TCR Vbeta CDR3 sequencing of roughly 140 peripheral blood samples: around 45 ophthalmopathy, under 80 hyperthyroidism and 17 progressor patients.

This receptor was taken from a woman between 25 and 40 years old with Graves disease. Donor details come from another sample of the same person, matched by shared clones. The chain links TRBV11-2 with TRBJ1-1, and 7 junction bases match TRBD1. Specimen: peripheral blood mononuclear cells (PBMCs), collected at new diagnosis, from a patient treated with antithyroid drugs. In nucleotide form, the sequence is TGTGCCAGCAGCCTGGACAGGCGAAACACTGAAGCTTTCTTT. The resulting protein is CASSLDRRNTEAFF.